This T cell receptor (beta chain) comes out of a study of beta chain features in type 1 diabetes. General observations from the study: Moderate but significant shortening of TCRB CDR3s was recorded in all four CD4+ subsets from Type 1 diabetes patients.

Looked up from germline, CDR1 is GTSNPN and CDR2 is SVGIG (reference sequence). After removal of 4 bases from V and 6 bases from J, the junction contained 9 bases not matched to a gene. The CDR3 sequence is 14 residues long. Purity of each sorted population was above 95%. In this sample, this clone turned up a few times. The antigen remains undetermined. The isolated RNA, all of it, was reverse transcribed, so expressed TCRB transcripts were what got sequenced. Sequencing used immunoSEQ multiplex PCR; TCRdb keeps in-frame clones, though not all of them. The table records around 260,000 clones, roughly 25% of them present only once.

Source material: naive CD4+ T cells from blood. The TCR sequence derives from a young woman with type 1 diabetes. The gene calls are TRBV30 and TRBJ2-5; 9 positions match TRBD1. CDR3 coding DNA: TGTGCCTGGACACAGGGGGCAGGAGCAAAGACCCAGTACTTC. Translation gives CAWTQGAGAKTQYF.